This passage covers 19 T cell receptor beta chains from one sample sequenced in a study of T cells in Graves' hyperthyroidism and ophthalmopathy (dated by TCRdb to the late 2010s). Libraries were built with multiplex PCR. The sequencer was an Illumina HiSeq 2000. The TCR beta CDR3 regions were amplified from RNA transcripts. For the first round of RT-PCR on the TCR CDR3, the HTBI primer set was used together with the Qiagen OneStep RT-PCR kit. TCRdb cleaned the public reads at Q25 with fastp, built clones with MiXCR and kept in-frame beta chains. CDR3 protein duplicates are merged, each entry listing the most common genes and DNA. A total of a few hundred thousand distinct CDR3 sequences appear in this sample, 21% of them only once. The ten most abundant clones make up under 55% of the sample. Source material: blood. The source of these receptors is a woman between 45 and 60 years old with Graves' hyperthyroidism.

As for this clonotype: A read error may explain this, as a much larger clone is one base away. The chain has TRBV28 and TRBJ2-7; 11 nucleotides match TRBD2. The germline V gene has CDR1 MDHEN and CDR2 SYDVKM. The CDR3 spans 15 residues. V trimming: 6 bases; J trimming: 7 bases; junction bases outside the gene matches: 11. CDR3 residues: CASSRGISGRGEQYF. The CDR3 coding sequence is TGTGCCAGCAGCCGGGGGATTAGCGGGAGGGGAGAGCAGTACTTC. Full variable domain (rest looked up from reference TRBV28 and TRBJ2-7): DVKVTQSSRYLVKRTGEKVFLECVQDMDHENMFWYRQDPGLGLRLIYFSYDVKMKEKGDIPEGYSVSREKKERFSLILESASTNQTSMYLCASSRGISGRGEQYFGPGTRLTVT.

The table lists this clonotype with a few counts. With a much larger clone just one base away, this may be a read error. The chain couples TRBV20-1 to TRBJ2-3; unclear D gene. CDR1 and CDR2 from the germline V gene are DFQATT and SNEGSKA (reference sequence). The CDR3 sequence is 12 residues long. As DNA, the CDR3 is TGCAATGCTAGAGAGGGCACAGATACGCAGTATTTT. Translated: CNAREGTDTQYF.

This clonotype was picked up many times. The J gene is TRBJ2-1, the V gene TRBV28; 12 bases match TRBD2. The CDR3 has 18 residues. Trimming at V came to 4 bases and at J to 4 bases, leaving 11 bases not matched to a gene. Germline-derived CDR1 and CDR2 are MDHEN and SYDVKM. The chain's CDR3 is CASSSTLLAGGRYNEQFF. Written as DNA, the CDR3 is TGTGCCAGCAGTTCCACCCTCCTAGCGGGGGGGCGTTACAATGAGCAGTTCTTC.

There are many counts of this clonotype. The CDR3: CASSDSGGTQYF. CDR3 bases: TGTGCCAGCAGTGATTCCGGGGGGACCCAGTACTTC. The chain has TRBV2 and TRBJ2-5, with D tentatively TRBD2 (6 bases). V was shortened by 3 bases and J by 7 bases, with 9 bases between the two germline ends. The CDR3 has 12 residues. In germline, CDR1 is SNHLY, CDR2 FYNNEI.

This chain uses TRBV3-1 with TRBJ2-5; 8 bases agree with TRBD1. The CDR3 has 17 residues. Trimming at V came to 5 bases and at J to 3 bases, leaving 14 bases not matched to a gene. Germline V gene data show CDR1 as LGHDT and CDR2 as YNNKEL (reference sequence). The CDR3 DNA reads TGTGCCAGCAGCTTGCAGGGGGCCTGGCGGGCAAAAGAGACCCAGTACTTC. Residues: CASSLQGAWRAKETQYF.

This clonotype was picked up many times. The chain combines TRBV7-8 with TRBJ1-4; 7 bases fit TRBD1. Trimming at V came to 3 bases and at J to 5 bases, leaving 3 bases not matched to a gene. The CDR3 is made up of 14 amino acids. Germline CDR1 is SGHVS and CDR2 is FQNEAQ. CDR3 sequence: CASSFGQVNEKLFF. The CDR3 coding sequence is TGTGCCAGCAGCTTTGGACAGGTCAATGAAAAACTGTTTTTT.

At least ten counts were recorded for this clonotype. The chain has TRBV3-1 and TRBJ2-1; 8 bases match TRBD1. CDR3 length: 15 amino acids. With 6 bases clipped from V and 2 bases from J, the junction kept 6 bases outside the gene matches. The germline V gene encodes CDR1 LGHDT and CDR2 YNNKEL (reference sequence). The chain's CDR3 is CASSPDRVAYNEQFF. In DNA form, the CDR3 reads TGTGCCAGCAGTCCGGACAGGGTGGCCTACAATGAGCAGTTCTTC.

This clonotype was recorded at least ten times. This chain links TRBV20-1 with TRBJ1-2, with D possibly matching TRBD1 (5 bases). The CDR3 is 14 residues long. Germline lookup yields CDR1 DFQATT and CDR2 SNEGSKA (reference sequence). V shed 1 base and J shed 3 bases, with 12 bases lying between them. CDR3 amino acids: CSARVLGRDYGYTF. CDR3 sequence (DNA): TGCAGTGCTAGAGTTTTAGGCAGGGACTATGGCTACACCTTC.

This chain uses TRBV29-1 with TRBJ1-1; D ambiguous. Germline CDR1 and CDR2: SQVTM and ANQGSEA. CDR3 length: 14 residues. V was clipped by 5 bases and J by 4 bases, with 17 bases between them. CDR3 residues: CSVHPSGSPTEAFF. CDR3 coding DNA: TGCAGCGTTCACCCGTCCGGCTCGCCCACTGAAGCTTTCTTT. Complete variable domain (other parts from reference TRBV29-1 and TRBJ1-1): SAVISQKPSRDICQRGTSLTIQCQVDSQVTMMFWYRQQPGQSLTLIATANQGSEATYESGFVIDKFPISRPNLTFSTLTVSNMSPEDSSIYLCSVHPSGSPTEAFFGQGTRLTVV.

The genes are TRBV6-2 or TRBV6-3 and TRBJ2-3; no clear D gene. Germline assignment: CDR1 MNHEY and CDR2 SVGEGT. The CDR3 spans 15 residues. Trimming removed 10 bases from V and 0 bases from J, with 17 bases in between. CDR3 residues: CAIAGPTPSTDTQYF. In DNA, the CDR3 is TGTGCCATAGCCGGACCGACCCCGAGCACAGATACGCAGTATTTT.

The rearrangement links TRBV2 to TRBJ1-2; D call uncertain. CDR1 is SNHLY and CDR2 is FYNNEI in the germline V gene. The CDR3 contains 13 residues. Deletions cut 7 bases from V and 4 bases from J, with 13 bases between. The CDR3 is CASTKVAAYGYTF. For the CDR3, the DNA is TGTGCCAGCACAAAGGTGGCAGCCTATGGCTACACCTTC.

This clonotype was counted many times. The V call is TRBV24-1, the J call TRBJ1-2; no clear D. Trimming took off 4 bases at V and 0 bases at J, with 2 bases between the two ends. The CDR3 has 12 residues. CDR1 is KGHDR, CDR2 SFDVKD, per germline. CDR3 protein: CATSEANYGYTF. The CDR3 DNA reads TGTGCCACCAGTGAAGCTAACTATGGCTACACCTTC.

With respect to this clonotype: This may be a read error, as it is one base from a much larger clone. CDR3 nucleotide sequence: TGTGCCGGCCGCAACATGTTAGCGGGAGGGCCCTCCTACGAGCAGTACTTC. Translation: CAGRNMLAGGPSYEQYF. The rearrangement uses TRBV7-9 and TRBJ2-7; 11 bases are a match to TRBD2. Germline CDR1 reads SEHNR; CDR2 reads FQNEAQ (reference sequence). This CDR3 spans 17 amino acids. Trimming cost V 11 bases and J 0 bases; bases outside gene matches: 15.

This clonotype showed up just once. The V call is TRBV20-1, the J call TRBJ2-1; 9 nucleotides line up with TRBD2. CDR1 and CDR2 from the germline V gene are DFQATT and SNEGSKA (reference sequence). V shed 3 bases and J 5 bases; nucleotides not matched to a gene: 8. This CDR3 has 15 amino acids. The CDR3 here is CSARGSGGIHNEQFF. The CDR3 region has the DNA TGCAGTGCTAGGGGCAGCGGGGGGATCCACAATGAGCAGTTCTTC.

Note on this clonotype: A much larger clone is a single base away; this may be a read error. This chain links TRBV7-9 with TRBJ1-1; perhaps TRBD1 as D (5 bases). The CDR3 spans 14 residues. The germline CDR1 and CDR2 sequences are SEHNR and FQNEAQ (reference sequence). CDR3 bases: TGTGCCAGCAGCTTAGGGGGGAGGGTTACTGGAGCTTTCTTT. Translating gives CASSLGGRVTGAFF.

This clonotype has ten or more counts. The V and J genes are TRBV18 and TRBJ2-5; TRBD2 matches 9 bases. J lost 5 bases, V lost 6 bases, and 10 bases had no gene match. The germline V gene has CDR1 KGHSH and CDR2 LQKENI. The CDR3 is 15 residues long. DNA of the CDR3: TGTGCCAGCTCTCCGTTAGCGGGAGACGCCGAGACCCAGTACTTC. This codes for CASSPLAGDAETQYF.

The genes are TRBV2 and TRBJ2-1; TRBD2 agrees at 11 bases. CDR3 length: 19 amino acids. After removal of 2 bases from V and 3 bases from J, the junction contained 12 bases not matched to a gene. Germline V gene lookup returns CDR1 SNHLY and CDR2 FYNNEI. CDR3 sequence: CASSERELAGGEVYNEQFF. CDR3 sequence (DNA): TGTGCCAGCAGTGAACGGGAATTAGCGGGGGGGGAGGTCTACAATGAGCAGTTCTTC.

This sequence joins TRBV6-2 or TRBV6-3 and TRBJ2-7, with D possibly being TRBD1 (6 bases). Trimming took 5 bases from V and 3 from J, leaving 20 bases between them. The CDR3 contains 16 residues. Germline V CDR1 and CDR2: MNHEY, SVGEGT. The CDR3 coding sequence is TGTGCCAGCAGTCTGCCATCCAACGCGGACAGCTACGAGCAGTACTTC. Protein product: CASSLPSNADSYEQYF.

This chain connects TRBV12-3 or TRBV12-4 to TRBJ1-2; D not resolved. The CDR3 totals 15 residues. Trimming left V 6 bases short and J 2 bases short, with 16 bases between. The CDR3 DNA follows: TGTGCCAGCAGCCCCCCCGACACCCGGAACTATGGCTACACCTTC. This codes for CASSPPDTRNYGYTF.